A selection of T cell receptor beta chains follows, all from one sample in a study of blood T cell repertoires in COVID-19. Data came from immunoSEQ multiplex PCR; TCRdb stores just in-frame clones and leaves some out. The table includes about 230,000 clones, nearly 90% detected once. The sequenced sample was PBMCs or T cells enriched from blood (not recorded which). These receptors all stem from a man in his thirties or forties who had recovered from COVID-19. The CDR3 runs from the conserved cysteine through the conserved F or W. The D gene is left open where the match is weak. A row's size may be missing; if present it is once, few, many or a size class.

NA,TRBD2,TRBJ2-3,TRBV5-6,CASSLTSAGVPFPF,TGTGCCAGCAGCTTGACGTCCGCGGGGGTACCCTTCCCTTTT
NA,TRBD1,TRBJ2-2,TRBV9,CASSATGIGSGELFF,TGTGCCAGCAGCGCGACAGGGATTGGATCCGGGGAGCTGTTTTTT
NA,TRBD1,TRBJ1-2,TRBV4-1,CASSQGGQTVYGYTF,TGCGCCAGCAGCCAAGGGGGACAGACCGTATATGGCTACACCTTC
NA,NA,TRBJ1-1,TRBV7-9,CASSPLGDTEAFF,TGTGCCAGCAGCCCCCTAGGGGACACTGAAGCTTTCTTT
NA,TRBD1,TRBJ2-7,TRBV29-1,CSVKKGGTGALYEQYF,TGCAGCGTCAAAAAGGGAGGGACAGGGGCCCTCTACGAGCAGTACTTC
NA,NA,TRBJ1-2,TRBV5-1,CASASPAGYGYTF,TGCGCCAGCGCAAGCCCCGCCGGCTATGGCTACACCTTC
NA,NA,TRBJ2-7,TRBV7-8,CASSPVWGGHYEQYF,TGTGCCAGCAGCCCTGTTTGGGGAGGACATTACGAGCAGTACTTC
NA,NA,TRBJ2-1,TRBV3-1/TRBV3-2,CASSRLRVHEQFF,TGTGCCAGCAGCCGGCTCAGGGTTCATGAGCAGTTCTTC
NA,TRBD1,TRBJ1-6,TRBV28,CASSLTGQGFSYNSPLHF,TGTGCCAGCAGTTTAACGGGACAGGGGTTCTCCTATAATTCACCCCTCCACTTT
NA,TRBD2,TRBJ2-1,TRBV5-1,CASSSAAGEVYEQFF,TGCGCCAGCAGCTCCGCAGCGGGAGAAGTGTATGAGCAGTTCTTC
NA,NA,TRBJ1-1,TRBV3-1/TRBV3-2,CASSPRSQGLSSNPMNTEAFF,TGTGCCAGCAGCCCCCGTTCCCAGGGTCTTTCATCTAATCCCATGAACACTGAAGCTTTCTTT
once,TRBD1,TRBJ1-1,TRBV9,CASSLGQWNTEAFF,TGTGCCAGCAGCTTGGGACAGTGGAACACTGAAGCTTTCTTT
NA,TRBD2,TRBJ2-7,TRBV30,CAWSRTSGEQYF,TGTGCCTGGAGCCGGACTAGTGGCGAGCAGTACTTC
NA,TRBD1,TRBJ2-1,TRBV24-1,CATSDLTTGNDEQFF,TGTGCCACCAGTGATTTGACGACAGGGAACGATGAGCAGTTCTTC
NA,NA,TRBJ2-1,TRBV7-9,CASSLALVNEQFF,TGTGCCAGCAGCTTAGCGCTAGTCAATGAGCAGTTCTTC
NA,NA,TRBJ2-2,TRBV5-5,CASSLRQLNTGELFF,TGTGCCAGCAGCTTGAGACAGCTGAACACCGGGGAGCTGTTTTTT
NA,NA,TRBJ1-4,TRBV7-7,CASSLAPSLNNEKLFF,TGTGCCAGCAGCTTAGCGCCTAGCTTGAATAATGAAAAACTGTTTTTT
NA,NA,TRBJ1-1,TRBV5-8,CASSLDARRAFF,TGTGCCAGCAGCTTGGACGCCCGGCGGGCTTTCTTT
NA,TRBD1,TRBJ2-7,TRBV6-5,CASSYGTAIFYEQYF,TGTGCCAGCAGTTACGGGACAGCTATTTTCTACGAGCAGTACTTC
NA,TRBD2,TRBJ2-3,TRBV5-4,CASSQGLAGGEDTQYF,TGTGCCAGCAGCCAGGGACTAGCGGGAGGAGAAGATACGCAGTATTTT
NA,TRBD2,TRBJ2-5,TRBV28,CASGPGTSGRGRETQYF,TGTGCCAGCGGACCGGGGACTAGCGGGAGGGGTCGAGAGACCCAGTACTTC
NA,TRBD1,TRBJ1-1,TRBV6-1,CASSEGSGTGVLFGAFF,TGTGCCAGCAGTGAAGGGTCCGGGACAGGGGTGCTCTTTGGAGCTTTCTTT
NA,TRBD1,TRBJ2-1,TRBV24-1,CATSGNGQDSYNEQFF,TGTGCCACCAGTGGGAACGGACAGGACTCCTACAATGAGCAGTTCTTC
NA,NA,TRBJ1-1,TRBV19,CATPQDLSTEAFF,TGTGCCACACCCCAGGATCTAAGCACTGAAGCTTTCTTT
NA,NA,TRBJ2-1,TRBV30,CAWSHVGVSGYNEQFF,TGTGCCTGGAGTCACGTGGGAGTATCGGGTTACAATGAGCAGTTCTTC
NA,TRBD2,TRBJ2-3,TRBV11-2,CASSPRVAGGPTDTQYF,TGTGCCAGCAGCCCCCGGGTGGCGGGGGGGCCCACAGATACGCAGTATTTT
many,NA,TRBJ1-2,TRBV3-1/TRBV3-2,CASSPGQVEGYTF,TGTGCCAGCAGCCCAGGCCAGGTCGAGGGCTACACCTTC
NA,NA,TRBJ1-6,TRBV4-3,CASSSPGENSPLHF,TGCGCCAGCAGCAGCCCAGGGGAAAATTCACCCCTCCACTTT
NA,TRBD1,TRBJ2-2,TRBV7-2,CASSGSSGQGYTGELFF,TGTGCCAGCAGCGGAAGTTCGGGACAGGGGTACACCGGGGAGCTGTTTTTT
NA,TRBD2,TRBJ2-2,TRBV6-5,CASKREAGELFF,TGTGCCAGCAAGCGGGAGGCTGGGGAGCTGTTTTTT
NA,TRBD1,TRBJ1-5,TRBV28,CASSTPGQGESQPQHF,TGTGCCAGCAGTACCCCGGGACAGGGCGAGTCTCAGCCCCAGCATTTT
NA,TRBD2,TRBJ2-4,TRBV3-1/TRBV3-2,CASSQRPSGPMINIQYF,TGTGCCAGCAGCCAACGGCCTAGCGGGCCTATGATAAACATTCAGTACTTC
NA,TRBD2,TRBJ2-7,TRBV19,CASKRASGSGYEQYF,TGTGCCAGTAAACGGGCTAGCGGGAGCGGATACGAGCAGTACTTC
NA,NA,TRBJ2-7,TRBV7-3,CASSPTGGPYEQYF,TGTGCCAGCAGCCCTACTGGTGGTCCCTACGAGCAGTACTTC
NA,TRBD2,TRBJ2-3,TRBV5-4,CASSSPGLGTGSQYF,TGTGCCAGCAGCTCGCCGGGACTAGGTACGGGTTCGCAGTATTTT
NA,TRBD2,TRBJ2-7,TRBV11-1,CASSLASGKDEQYF,TGTGCCAGCAGCCTCGCTAGCGGGAAGGACGAGCAGTACTTC
NA,NA,TRBJ1-4,TRBV7-9,CASRPGGVNEKLFF,TGTGCCAGCCGTCCCGGAGGAGTTAATGAAAAACTGTTTTTT
few,TRBD2,TRBJ2-1,TRBV6-2/TRBV6-3,CASSRRGGLDNEQFF,TGTGCCAGCAGCCGCCGGGGGGGCCTGGACAATGAGCAGTTCTTC
NA,NA,TRBJ2-2,TRBV7-3,CASSPGTGELFF,TGTGCCAGCAGCCCGGGGACCGGGGAGCTGTTTTTT
NA,TRBD2,TRBJ2-3,TRBV11-3,CASSPGLAGGVDTQYF,TGTGCCAGCAGCCCCGGACTAGCGGGAGGGGTGGATACGCAGTATTTT
NA,TRBD2,TRBJ2-7,TRBV9,CASTPGGASYEQYF,TGTGCCAGCACCCCCGGGGGGGCTTCCTACGAGCAGTACTTC
NA,NA,TRBJ1-3,TRBV6-5,CASSTTQNRGNTIYF,TGTGCCAGCAGTACGACACAAAACCGTGGAAACACCATATATTTT
NA,NA,TRBJ2-3,TRBV4-1,CASSQDPRGDTQYF,TGCGCCAGCAGCCAAGACCCAAGGGGAGATACGCAGTATTTT
once,TRBD2,TRBJ2-3,TRBV4-2,CASSQDGTSGSPRDTQYF,TGTGCCAGCAGCCAAGATGGGACTAGCGGGAGCCCCAGAGATACGCAGTATTTT
NA,NA,TRBJ2-3,TRBV10-3,CAITSSTDTQYF,TGTGCCATCACCTCGTCTACAGATACGCAGTATTTT
NA,NA,TRBJ1-5,TRBV18,CASSQGGSLSNQPQHF,TGTGCCAGCTCACAGGGAGGTTCCTTGAGCAATCAGCCCCAGCATTTT
NA,TRBD1,TRBJ2-7,TRBV5-1,CASSLTGTVTYEQYF,TGCGCCAGCAGCTTAACCGGGACAGTGACCTACGAGCAGTACTTC
once,NA,TRBJ1-1,TRBV30,CAWSAVTEAFF,TGTGCCTGGAGTGCGGTTACTGAAGCTTTCTTT
NA,NA,TRBJ1-1,TRBV6-5,CASSYSAQLITEAFF,TGTGCCAGCAGTTACTCCGCCCAGTTGATCACTGAAGCTTTCTTT
NA,TRBD1,TRBJ1-5,TRBV6-2/TRBV6-3,CASSQDRGWQPQHF,TGTGCCAGCAGTCAGGACAGGGGATGGCAGCCCCAGCATTTT
NA,TRBD1,TRBJ1-4,TRBV7-9,CASSSDRGSEKLFF,TGTGCCAGCAGCTCGGACAGGGGGAGTGAAAAACTGTTTTTT
NA,NA,TRBJ1-2,TRBV19,CASSIEGGQLMYDGYTF,TGTGCCAGTAGTATAGAAGGGGGACAACTAATGTACGATGGCTACACCTTC